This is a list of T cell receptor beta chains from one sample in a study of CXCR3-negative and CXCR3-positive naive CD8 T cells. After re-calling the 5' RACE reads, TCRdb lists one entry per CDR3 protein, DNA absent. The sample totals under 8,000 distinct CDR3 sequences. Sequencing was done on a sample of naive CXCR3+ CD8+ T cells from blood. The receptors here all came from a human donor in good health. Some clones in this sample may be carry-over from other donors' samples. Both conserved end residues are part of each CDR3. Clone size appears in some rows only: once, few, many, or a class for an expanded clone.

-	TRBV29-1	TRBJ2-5	CSVDNVGRGQETQYF
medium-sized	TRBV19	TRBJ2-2	CASIPRGWNTGELFF
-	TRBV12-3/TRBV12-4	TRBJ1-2	CASSLTGGQGDGYTF
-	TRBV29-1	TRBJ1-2	CSVSGTANPHGYTF
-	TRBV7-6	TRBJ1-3	CASSLDRGSGNTIYF
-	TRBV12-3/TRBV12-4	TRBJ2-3	CASSPQGGTDTQYF
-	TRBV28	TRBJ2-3	CASTPPGLAGDTQYF
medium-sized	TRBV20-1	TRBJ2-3	CSAREIPAVVTDTQYF
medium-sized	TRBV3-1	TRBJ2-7	CASSQDRYEQYF
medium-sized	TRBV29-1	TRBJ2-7	CSVETAQGYYEQYF
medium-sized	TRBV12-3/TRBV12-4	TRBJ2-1	CASRRGLEQFF
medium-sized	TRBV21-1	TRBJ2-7	CASSKRQKPYEQYF
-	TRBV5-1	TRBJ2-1	CASSPTGSDDEQFF
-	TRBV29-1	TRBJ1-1	CSDGQGDAEAFF
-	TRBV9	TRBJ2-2	CASRSGTADTGELFF
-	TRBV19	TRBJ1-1	CASSISSGGTEAFF
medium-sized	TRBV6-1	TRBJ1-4	CASSELGVTNEKLFF
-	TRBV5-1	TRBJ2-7	CASSWEVGGKPYEQYF
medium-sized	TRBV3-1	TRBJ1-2	CASSQAAARVYGYTF
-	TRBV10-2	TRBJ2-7	CASSESGGLAYEQYF
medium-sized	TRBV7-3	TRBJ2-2	CASSLSVGAGTGELFF
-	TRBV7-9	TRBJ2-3	CASSLLEGPYTDTQYF
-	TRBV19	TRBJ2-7	CASSPGLAGYEQYF
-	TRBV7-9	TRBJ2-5	CASPGEKETQYF
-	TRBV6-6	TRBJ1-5	CASRPLRDQPQHF
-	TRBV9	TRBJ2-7	CASSVAGETSYYEQYF
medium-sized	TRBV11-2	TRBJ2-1	CASSLTGTGASYEQFF
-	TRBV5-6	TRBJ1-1	CASSLNEGSPEAFF
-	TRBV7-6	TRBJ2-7	CASSPLSGRLSYEQYF
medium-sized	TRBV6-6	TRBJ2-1	CASSYNDQSGEFF